This T cell receptor (beta chain) is drawn from a study of blood T cells in healthy people across ages. Broader study findings: Donor CMV status was unknown, possibly confounding expanded clonotype changes.

The ends lost 2 bases at V and 2 bases at J; junction bases unmatched: 4. The CDR3 totals 16 residues. Germline V lookup: CDR1 KGHDR, CDR2 SFDVKD. Concerning this clonotype itself: The antigen remains undetermined.

Primed by a sample-barcoded 5' primer and a J-beta primer mix, a second PCR proceeded for 7 to 11 cycles. Via MiXCR, TCRdb re-called the 5' RACE reads, giving one row per CDR3 protein. The sample lists about 1.7 million distinct CDR3 sequences, roughly 28% occurring once. The rearrangement uses TRBV24-1 and TRBJ2-3; 9 bases align to TRBD2. What was sequenced was blood. The sequence was obtained from a woman aged 25 to 39 in good health. CDR3 region: CATSDYSGGNTDTQYF. The DNA for the CDR3 is TGTGCCACCAGTGATTATAGCGGGGGAAACACAGATACGCAGTATTTT.